A single sample is the source of the 17 T cell receptor beta chains below, sequenced in a study of vaccination and CD4 T cells after COVID-19. The treatment is: 10-day PBMC culture with coronavirus spike peptide pools or control peptides (ViraFEST assay). Scientists ran DNA taken from cultured CD4+ T cells through the Oncomine TCR Beta short-read assay for sequencing. TCRdb itself ran the PCR reads through MiXCR, one entry per CDR3 protein. The data contain 15,000 to 20,000 distinct CDR3 sequences, 63% of them singletons. The antigens these receptors bind are not known. The sample consisted of CD4+ T cells from blood, cultured in vitro. Source of these receptors: a human donor who had recovered from COVID-19.

The chain recombines TRBV5-1 with TRBJ2-2; a possible D gene is TRBD2 (6 bases). The CDR3 runs to 15 residues. Germline V gene data show CDR1 as SGHRS and CDR2 as YFSETQ. V lost 4 bases and J lost 3, with 13 bases in between. CDR3 nucleotide sequence: TGCGCCAGCAGCCCGGAATGGAGGGACACCGGGGAGCTGTTTTTT. Translating gives CASSPEWRDTGELFF. Complete variable domain (other parts from reference TRBV5-1 and TRBJ2-2): KAGVTQTPRYLIKTRGQQVTLSCSPISGHRSVSWYQQTPGQGLQFLFEYFSETQRNKGNFPGRFSGRQFSNSRSEMNVSTLELGDSALYLCASSPEWRDTGELFFGEGSRLTVL.

V usage is TRBV10-1 and J usage is TRBJ2-7, with TRBD1 identical over 11 bases. CDR3 length equals 15 residues. The germline CDR1 and CDR2 sequences are WNHNN and SYGVQD (reference sequence). V was clipped by 2 bases and J by 1 base; unmatched bases: 1. CDR3 DNA sequence: TGCGCCAGCAGTGAGGGACAGGGGGCTTCCTACGAGCAGTACTTC. Amino acids: CASSEGQGASYEQYF.

The V gene is TRBV9, the J gene TRBJ2-2; 8 bases agree with TRBD2. Germline loops: CDR1 SGDLS, CDR2 YYNGEE. The CDR3 is made up of 16 amino acids. V lost 4 bases and J lost 0; bases outside the gene matches: 5. Written as DNA, the CDR3 is TGTGCCAGCAGCATCAGACTAGCGTCGAACACCGGGGAGCTGTTTTTT. It codes for CASSIRLASNTGELFF.

The rearrangement joins TRBV7-3 to TRBJ2-3; D assignment may be TRBD1 or TRBD2 (5 bases each). This CDR3 has 12 amino acids. The germline V gene encodes CDR1 SGHTA and CDR2 FQGTGA. V was pared by 5 bases and J by 10 bases, with 13 bases between. The CDR3 loop reads CASSPAGGSQYF. CDR3 DNA: TGTGCCAGCAGCCCAGCTGGGGGTTCGCAGTATTTT.

V and J are TRBV28 and TRBJ1-6, with a possible D match to TRBD1 (6 bases). Germline V lookup: CDR1 MDHEN, CDR2 SYDVKM. Trimming pared 5 bases from V and 10 bases from J, leaving 18 bases between. The CDR3 is 15 amino acids. CDR3 sequence: CASSAPTTGQSPLHF. The CDR3 DNA sequence: TGTGCCAGCAGTGCACCAACTACAGGGCAATCACCCCTCCACTTT.

This CDR3 reads CASSEALSQTNSPLHF. The CDR3 DNA is TGTGCCAGCAGTGAAGCGCTTTCACAGACCAATTCACCCCTCCACTTT. The V call is TRBV6-1, the J call TRBJ1-6; D is uncertain. V was shortened by 0 bases and J by 7 bases, with 13 bases between the two germline ends. Germline V gene data show CDR1 as MNHNS and CDR2 as SASEGT. This CDR3 spans 16 amino acids.

The chain is built from TRBV6-4 and TRBJ1-6; D gene uncertain. The CDR3 is 13 residues long. CDR1 is MRHNA and CDR2 is SNTAGT in the germline V gene. Trimming removed 2 bases at V and 9 bases at J, with 8 bases between. CDR3: CASSDRASSPLHF. CDR3 coding DNA: TGTGCCAGCAGTGACAGGGCTAGTTCACCCCTCCACTTT.

The chain is built from TRBV14 and TRBJ1-2, with a weak D call TRBD1 (6 bases). Germline lookup yields CDR1 SGHDN and CDR2 FVKESK. V lost 3 bases and J lost 4, with 15 bases in between. CDR3 length equals 15 residues. CDR3 nucleotide sequence: TGTGCCAGCAGCCACAGGGGCGAACTAACCTATGGCTACACCTTC. This translates into CASSHRGELTYGYTF.

This chain joins TRBV7-3 and TRBJ2-3; D assignment may be TRBD1 or TRBD2 (5 bases each). This CDR3 has 14 residues. V lost 5 bases and J 2 bases, leaving 11 bases between the germline ends. Looked up from germline, CDR1 is SGHTA and CDR2 is FQGTGA. The CDR3 coding sequence is TGTGCCAGCAGCCGGGGCGGCTCCACAGATACGCAGTATTTT. This encodes CASSRGGSTDTQYF.

This clonotype is a singleton in its sample. The V call is TRBV7-9, the J call TRBJ2-7; weak D call: TRBD1 (5 bases). The V gene's germline CDR1 is SEHNR and CDR2 FQNEAQ (reference sequence). This CDR3 is built from 14 residues. V shed 1 base and J shed 0 bases, with 7 bases lying between them. CDR3 bases: TGTGCCAGCAGCTTAGGGGGCGGCTCCTACGAGCAGTACTTC. Translation: CASSLGGGSYEQYF.

This clonotype was counted a few times. The rearrangement uses TRBV12-3 or TRBV12-4 and TRBJ2-3; unclear D gene. The length of the CDR3 is 12 residues. Trimming cost V 6 bases and J 0 bases, with 4 bases left between them. The CDR3 reads CASSTSTDTQYF. The DNA of the CDR3 is TGTGCCAGCAGCACTAGCACAGATACGCAGTATTTT.

This clonotype was counted a few times. The genes are TRBV20-1 and TRBJ1-2; D call uncertain. Germline V gene sequence: CDR1 DFQATT, CDR2 SNEGSKA (reference sequence). Trimming stripped 1 base from V and 1 base from J, with 7 bases between. The CDR3 length is 13 residues. CDR3 bases: TGCAGTGCTAGAGCCGACGGTAACTATGGCTACACCTTC. As protein: CSARADGNYGYTF.

There are a few counts of this clonotype. CDR3 sequence: CASSPSGTANEKLFF. CDR3 nucleotide sequence: TGTGCCAGCAGCCCCAGCGGGACTGCGAATGAAAAACTGTTTTTT. The V call is TRBV7-2, the J call TRBJ1-4; the D gene is possibly TRBD1 (5 bases). V lost 5 bases and J lost 5, with 15 bases in between. There are 15 residues in the CDR3. The germline CDR1 and CDR2 sequences are SGHTA and FQGNSA.

The chain carries TRBV27 and TRBJ1-2; no definite D call. CDR1 and CDR2 from the germline V gene are MNHEY and SMNVEV (reference sequence). CDR3 length: 14 residues. Trimming stripped 9 bases from V and 5 bases from J, with 19 bases between. Here the CDR3 DNA reads TGTGCCAGTTCCCCTTTGGCACAAAATTATGGCTACACCTTC. Protein sequence: CASSPLAQNYGYTF.

This clonotype was observed a handful of times. CDR3 DNA: TGTGCCAGTAGTTACTGCACCCTGGACAGGGGTGGTGGCTACACCTTC. As protein: CASSYCTLDRGGGYTF. The chain has TRBV19 and TRBJ1-2; TRBD1 matches at 9 bases. Germline V CDR1 and CDR2: LNHDA, SQIVND (reference sequence). Trimming cost V 5 bases and J 7 bases; bases outside gene matches: 14. The CDR3 loop spans 16 amino acids.

The V call is TRBV27, the J call TRBJ1-1; the D is unclear. V lost 0 bases to trimming and J lost 3 bases, with 11 bases between them. The CDR3 length is 15 residues. Germline V gives CDR1 MNHEY, CDR2 SMNVEV (reference sequence). CDR3: CASSLSVMGDTEAFF. The CDR3 DNA follows: TGTGCCAGCAGTTTATCGGTGATGGGAGACACTGAAGCTTTCTTT.

V gene TRBV20-1 combines with J gene TRBJ2-1; D could derive from TRBD1 or TRBD2 (6 bases each). CDR1 is DFQATT and CDR2 is SNEGSKA in the germline V gene (reference sequence). The CDR3 sequence is 14 residues long. V shed 3 bases and J shed 4 bases, with 13 bases lying between them. The CDR3 nucleotides are TGCAGTGCTAGTAACCGGGGGCTTTACAATGAGCAGTTCTTC. Encoded protein: CSASNRGLYNEQFF.